This T cell receptor (beta chain) was recovered during a study of shared clonotypes between healthy human individuals. Clones were sequenced by immunoSEQ multiplex PCR, and TCRdb holds only the in-frame ones, with some missing. Of more than 2 million clones listed, 85% to 95% are singletons. The origin of this receptor is a man between 18 and 29 years old in good health. The source material was naive CD4+ T cells sorted from blood. Sample subset: CD45RA+ positively selected.

Here the CDR3 DNA reads TGTGCCAGCAGTGAGACGGGTTTGGAGTTCTTC. Its protein product is CASSETGLEFF. The chain couples TRBV2 to TRBJ2-1; D unclear. V was cut by 3 bases and J by 14 bases, with 11 bases left in between. Germline V CDR1 and CDR2: SNHLY, FYNNEI. The CDR3 is 11 residues long.